This T cell receptor (beta chain) was recovered during a study of glioma-infiltrating T cells. Broader study findings: Non-neoplastic patients had below-expected tissue-blood divergence, while all gliomas exceeded expectation.

The iRepertoire nested amplicon-rescue multiplex PCR amplified TCR alpha and beta CDR3s from RNA. TCRdb re-analysed the multiplex PCR reads in MiXCR, keeping a single row per CDR3 protein. The data hold roughly 100,000 distinct CDR3 sequences, with roughly 30% observed a single time. This clonotype was counted only a few times. Its antigen is currently unknown. This CDR3 has 14 residues. Germline V gene sequence: CDR1 SEHNR, CDR2 FQNEAQ (reference sequence). The V end lost 5 bases, the J end lost 0 bases, and 11 bases lay between the germline ends. The clonotype originates from a human donor with low-grade glioma or glioblastoma, undergoing nonglioma brain surgery, or in good health (not recorded which). The sample consisted of glioma tissue, nonneoplastic brain tissue, or PBMCs (not recorded which). The chain has TRBV7-9 and TRBJ2-7, with a possible D match to TRBD2 (5 bases). This CDR3 is CASSPGRDSYEQYF. CDR3 in DNA: TGTGCCAGCAGCCCTGGACGGGACTCCTACGAGCAGTACTTC.